This record looks at one TCR beta chain sequence and its context. TCRdb's table, derived via immunoSEQ multiplex PCR, lists solely in-frame clones and lacks some. The sample includes 200,000 or so clones, approximately 83% of them seen just once. Germline V lookup: CDR1 LGHNA, CDR2 YSLEER. The CDR3 contains 13 residues. Trimming took off 3 bases at V and 3 bases at J, with 8 bases between the two ends. This specimen belongs to a study of blood T cell repertoires in COVID-19. The chain recombines TRBV4-3 with TRBJ1-1; D is undetermined. Sequencing used peripheral blood. The origin of this receptor is a human donor with active or convalescent COVID-19. The donor label of this sample is uncertain. The CDR3, as DNA: TGCGCCAGCAGCCAGGCCGACTACACTGAAGCTTTCTTT. This sequence encodes CASSQADYTEAFF.